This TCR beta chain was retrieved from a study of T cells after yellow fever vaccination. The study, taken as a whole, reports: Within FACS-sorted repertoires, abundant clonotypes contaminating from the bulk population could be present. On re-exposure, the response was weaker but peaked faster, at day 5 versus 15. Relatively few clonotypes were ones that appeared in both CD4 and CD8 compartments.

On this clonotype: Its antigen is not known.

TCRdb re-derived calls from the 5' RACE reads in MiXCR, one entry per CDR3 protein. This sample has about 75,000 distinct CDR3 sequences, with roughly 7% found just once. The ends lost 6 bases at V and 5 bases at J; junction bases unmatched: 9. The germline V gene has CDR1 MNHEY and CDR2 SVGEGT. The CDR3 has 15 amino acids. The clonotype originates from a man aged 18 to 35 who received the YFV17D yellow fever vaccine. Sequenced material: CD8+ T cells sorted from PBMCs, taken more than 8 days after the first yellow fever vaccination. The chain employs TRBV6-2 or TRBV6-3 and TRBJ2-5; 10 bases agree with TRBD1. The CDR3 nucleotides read TGTGCCAGCAGCTCGGACAGGGGGACGTGGGAGACCCAGTACTTC. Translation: CASSSDRGTWETQYF.